This is a list of T cell receptor beta chains from one sample in a study of blood T cell repertoires in COVID-19. Some clones are missing from TCRdb's copy, which holds only in-frame ones; the method was immunoSEQ multiplex PCR. The table lists about 250,000 clones, about 80% of them singletons. Sequenced input: PBMCs or T cells enriched from blood (not recorded which). These receptors were obtained from a man aged 45 to 65 who had recovered from COVID-19. Both conserved end residues are part of each CDR3. Each record gives: D gene, V gene, CDR3 length, clone size, J gene, CDR3 DNA, CDR3 protein. D genes are given only for firm matches. The size entry is marked missing in some rows and otherwise reads once, few, many or a size class.

.	TRBV4-2	13	.	TRBJ2-7	TGTGCCAGCAGCCAAGTCTCCTCCTACGAGCAGTACTTC	CASSQVSSYEQYF
.	TRBV7-8	14	once	TRBJ2-3	TGTGCCAGCAGCTTAGCGGGGGGGCAGGATACGCAGTATTTT	CASSLAGGQDTQYF
TRBD1	TRBV7-9	15	.	TRBJ1-5	TGTGCCAGCAGCTTCTCGACAGGGAGGCATCAGCCCCAGCATTTT	CASSFSTGRHQPQHF
TRBD1	TRBV6-5	16	.	TRBJ2-5	TGTGCCAGCAGTAACTCCGGGACAGGGGAATTGAAGACCCAGTACTTC	CASSNSGTGELKTQYF
.	TRBV28	14	.	TRBJ1-4	TGTGCCAGCAGCACCGCCAGGGGTTCCGAAAAACTGTTTTTT	CASSTARGSEKLFF
.	TRBV5-5	15	few	TRBJ1-5	TGTGCCAGCAGCTTTCTGGGAGGGAGCAATCAGCCCCAGCATTTT	CASSFLGGSNQPQHF
.	TRBV11-2	14	.	TRBJ2-1	TGTGCCAGCAGCTTAGCTCTAGCGCAAAATGAGCAGTTCTTC	CASSLALAQNEQFF
.	TRBV2	12	.	TRBJ1-5	TGTGCCAGCAGTATACAAAATCAGCCCCAGCATTTT	CASSIQNQPQHF
.	TRBV2	15	.	TRBJ1-6	TGTGCCAGCACTGCTGGGAGCTCCTATAATTCACCCCTCCACTTT	CASTAGSSYNSPLHF
TRBD1	TRBV11-3	14	.	TRBJ2-7	TGTGCCAGCAGCCCTACGGGACAGACCTACGAGCAGTACTTC	CASSPTGQTYEQYF
.	TRBV12-3/TRBV12-4	12	.	TRBJ1-2	TGTGCCAGCAGTTTACGTGGCCGTGGCTACACCTTC	CASSLRGRGYTF
.	TRBV12-5	17	.	TRBJ1-1	TGTGCTAGTGGTTTGGTACCGGCCGTGGCGGTAAACACTGAAGCTTTCTTT	CASGLVPAVAVNTEAFF
TRBD2	TRBV5-1	15	.	TRBJ2-7	TGCGCCAGCAGCTTCACTAGCGGGAGCTTCCTCGAGCAGTACTTC	CASSFTSGSFLEQYF
.	TRBV6-5	13	.	TRBJ1-1	TGTGCCAGCAGGGGGCGGAAGAACACTGAAGCTTTCTTT	CASRGRKNTEAFF
.	TRBV10-3	13	.	TRBJ2-3	TGTGCCATCACGCCTAGCGGCACAGATACGCAGTATTTT	CAITPSGTDTQYF
.	TRBV25-1	15	.	TRBJ1-2	TGTGCCAGCAGTGAACAAGGCCTAATCAGCGGTGGCTACACCTTC	CASSEQGLISGGYTF
.	TRBV18	11	.	TRBJ1-5	TGTGCCAGCTCACCCAGACAGCCCCAGCATTTT	CASSPRQPQHF
TRBD1	TRBV6-1	16	.	TRBJ1-6	TGTGCCAGCAGTGGGACAGGGAGCTCCTATAATTCACCCCTCCACTTT	CASSGTGSSYNSPLHF
TRBD2	TRBV11-3	17	.	TRBJ2-1	TGTGCCAGCAGCTTAGATGGTGCTAGCGGGAAGTACAATGAGCAGTTCTTC	CASSLDGASGKYNEQFF
TRBD1	TRBV28	14	.	TRBJ1-2	TGTGCCACGCCGGGAGAGGGGGCGAACTATGGCTACACCTTC	CATPGEGANYGYTF
.	TRBV6-5	15	once	TRBJ1-1	TGTGCCAGCAGGCCCGACAGATGGGAGAACACTGAAGCTTTCTTT	CASRPDRWENTEAFF
.	TRBV7-2	15	.	TRBJ2-1	TGTGCCAGCAGCCCCGACAGGAGCTCCTACAATGAGCAGTTCTTC	CASSPDRSSYNEQFF
.	TRBV2	16	.	TRBJ1-2	TGTGCCAGCAGTGAAGGTCGGCTGGGAGTCGCGGGAGGCTACACCTTC	CASSEGRLGVAGGYTF